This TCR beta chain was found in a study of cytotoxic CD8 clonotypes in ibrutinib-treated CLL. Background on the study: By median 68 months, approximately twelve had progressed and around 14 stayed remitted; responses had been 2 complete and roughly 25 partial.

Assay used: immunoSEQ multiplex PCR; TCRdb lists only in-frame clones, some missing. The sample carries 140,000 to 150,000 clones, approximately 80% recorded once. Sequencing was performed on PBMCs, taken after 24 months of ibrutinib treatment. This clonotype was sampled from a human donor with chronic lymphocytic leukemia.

CDR3: CASSLGGGRDTEAFF. The CDR3 DNA reads as TGCGCCAGCAGCCTCGGGGGGGGCAGGGACACTGAAGCTTTCTTT. The chain is built from TRBV4-3 and TRBJ1-1, with D possibly matching TRBD1 (6 bases). The germline CDR1 and CDR2 sequences are LGHNA and YSLEER. The ends were cut back, 4 bases at V and 3 bases at J, with 15 bases in the middle. The length of the CDR3 is 15 residues.